This TCR beta chain is from a study of beta chain features in type 1 diabetes. Isolated RNA was reverse transcribed in full, so expressed TCRB transcripts were sequenced. Produced via immunoSEQ multiplex PCR; TCRdb's table is partial and in-frame only. The sample shows around 340,000 clones, 8% of them seen only once. Every donor provided one heparinised blood draw, which averaged approximately 120 mL. Using CD45RO/CCR7/CD25/CD127/CD95/CD27, CD4+ naive, central memory, regulatory and stem cell-like memory cells were sorted. V was clipped by 6 bases and J by 0 bases, with 11 bases between them. The CDR3 runs 14 residues. Germline V CDR1 and CDR2: MDHEN, SYDVKM.

V is TRBV28 and J is TRBJ2-5; D perhaps matches TRBD1 (5 bases). Sequencing was performed on central memory CD4+ T cells from blood. This TCR derives from a woman under 30 in good health. CDR3 residues: CASRTTVYQETQYF. Here the CDR3 DNA reads TGTGCCAGCAGGACGACAGTGTACCAAGAGACCCAGTACTTC.